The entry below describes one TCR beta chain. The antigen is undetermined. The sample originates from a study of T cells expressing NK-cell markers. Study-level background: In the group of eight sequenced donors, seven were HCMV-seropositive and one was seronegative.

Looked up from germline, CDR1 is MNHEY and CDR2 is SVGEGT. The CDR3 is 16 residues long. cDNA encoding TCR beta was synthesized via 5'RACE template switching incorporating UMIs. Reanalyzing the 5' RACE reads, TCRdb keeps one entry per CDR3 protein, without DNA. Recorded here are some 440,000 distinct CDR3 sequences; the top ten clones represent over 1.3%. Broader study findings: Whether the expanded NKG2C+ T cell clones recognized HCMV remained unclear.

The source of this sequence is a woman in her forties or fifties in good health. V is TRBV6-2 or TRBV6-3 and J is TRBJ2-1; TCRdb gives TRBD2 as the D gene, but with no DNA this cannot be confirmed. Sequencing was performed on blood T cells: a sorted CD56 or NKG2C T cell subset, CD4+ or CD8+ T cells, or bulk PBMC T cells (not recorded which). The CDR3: CASSYLAGGPYNEQFF.